This entry describes one TCR beta chain. Its target is unknown. Per germline, CDR1 SEHNR and CDR2 FQNEAQ (reference sequence). The CDR3 is 11 amino acids. The V end lost 5 bases, the J end lost 14 bases, and 13 bases lay between the germline ends. The TCR beta CDR3 regions underwent amplification using RNA transcripts as the source. The HTBI primer set drove a first-round RT-PCR of the TCR CDR3. TCRdb re-analysed the multiplex PCR reads in MiXCR, keeping a single row per CDR3 protein. The table lists roughly 360,000 distinct CDR3 sequences, less than 15% of them singletons. This entry comes from a study of T cells in Graves' hyperthyroidism and ophthalmopathy. Study conclusions and caveats: Peripheral blood also featured most of the thyroid clonotypes expanded above 0.001.

The chain recombines TRBV7-9 with TRBJ2-1; no clear D gene. The receptor was derived from a man between 25 and 39 years old with Graves' hyperthyroidism that later progressed to Graves' ophthalmopathy. Sequenced material: blood. The CDR3 bases are TGTGCCAGCAGCCACCGTGCCGAGGAGTTCTTC. It yields the protein CASSHRAEEFF.